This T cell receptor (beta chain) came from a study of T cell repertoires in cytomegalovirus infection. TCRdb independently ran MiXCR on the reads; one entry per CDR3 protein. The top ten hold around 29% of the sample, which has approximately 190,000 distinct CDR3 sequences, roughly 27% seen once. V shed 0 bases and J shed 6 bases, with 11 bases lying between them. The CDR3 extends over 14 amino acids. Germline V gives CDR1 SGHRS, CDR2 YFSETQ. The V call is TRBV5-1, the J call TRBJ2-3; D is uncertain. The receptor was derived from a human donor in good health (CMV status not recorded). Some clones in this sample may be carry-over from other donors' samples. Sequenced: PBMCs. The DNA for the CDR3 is TGCGCCAGCAGCTTGGGAGGACCCAGTGATACGCAGTATTTT. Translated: CASSLGGPSDTQYF.